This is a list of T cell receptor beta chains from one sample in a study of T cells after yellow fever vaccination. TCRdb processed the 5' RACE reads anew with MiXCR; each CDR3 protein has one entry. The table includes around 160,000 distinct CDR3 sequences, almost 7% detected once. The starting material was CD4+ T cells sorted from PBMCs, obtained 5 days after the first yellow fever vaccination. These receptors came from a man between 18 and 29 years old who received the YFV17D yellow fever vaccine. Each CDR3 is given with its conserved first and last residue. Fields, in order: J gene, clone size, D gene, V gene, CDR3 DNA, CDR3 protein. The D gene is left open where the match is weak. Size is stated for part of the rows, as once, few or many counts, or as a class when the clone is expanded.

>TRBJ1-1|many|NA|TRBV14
TGTGCCAGCAGCCAGCCCCCCGGGCCGGTAGCTTTCTTT
CASSQPPGPVAFF
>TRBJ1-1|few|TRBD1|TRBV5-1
TGCGCCAGCAGCTTTACAGGGGGGGGAACTGAAGCTTTCTTT
CASSFTGGGTEAFF
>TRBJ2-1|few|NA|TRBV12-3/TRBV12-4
TGTGCCAGCACGGCGTCGGGCCGTCAAGGGGAGCAGTTCTTC
CASTASGRQGEQFF
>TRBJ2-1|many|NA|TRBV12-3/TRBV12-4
TGTGCCAGCAGACCGGGTTTGACGGTTCTGGGTGAGCAGTTCTTC
CASRPGLTVLGEQFF
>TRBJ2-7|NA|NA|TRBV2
TGTGCTAGCCATCATGGGATGGGGTCAGAAGGTTTCTTC
CASHHGMGSEGFF
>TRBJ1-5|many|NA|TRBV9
TGTGCCAGCAGCGTAGGGGACAAAAATCAGCCCCAGCATTTT
CASSVGDKNQPQHF
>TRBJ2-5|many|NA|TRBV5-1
TGCGCCAGCAGCCGCGGGACAGACGAGACCCAGTACTTC
CASSRGTDETQYF
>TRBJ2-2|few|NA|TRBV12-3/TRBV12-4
TGTGCCAGCAGCCGCGCTGACACCGGGGAGCTGTTTTTT
CASSRADTGELFF
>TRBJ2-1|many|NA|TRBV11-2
TGTGCCAGCAGCCAGATACGGGGACGTTACAATGAGCAGTTCTTC
CASSQIRGRYNEQFF
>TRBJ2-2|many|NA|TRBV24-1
TGTGCCACCAGTGATTTGAGTGGGACCAACACCGGGGAGCTGTTTTTT
CATSDLSGTNTGELFF
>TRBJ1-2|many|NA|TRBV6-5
TGTGCCAGCAGTTACCTAGGGATTTATGGCTACACCTTC
CASSYLGIYGYTF
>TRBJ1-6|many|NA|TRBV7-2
TGTGCCAGCAGCTTAGTATTGGGGTATAATTCACCCCTCCACTTT
CASSLVLGYNSPLHF
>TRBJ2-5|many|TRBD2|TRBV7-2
TGTGCCAGCAGCTTAGTCCGAGCTAGCGGGGGGGCGGAGACCCAGTACTTC
CASSLVRASGGAETQYF
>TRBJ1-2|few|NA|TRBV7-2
TGTGCCAGCAGCTTAGTAGCGGTAGATGGCTACACCTTC
CASSLVAVDGYTF
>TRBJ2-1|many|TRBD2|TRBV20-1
TGCAGCCTACTAACTAGCGGGGGGGCGGGTGAGCAGTTCTTC
CSLLTSGGAGEQFF
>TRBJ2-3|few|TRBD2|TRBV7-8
TGTGCCAGCAGCTCAAGGACTAGCGGGGTAGATACGCAGTATTTT
CASSSRTSGVDTQYF
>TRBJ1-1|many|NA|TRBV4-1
TGCGCCAGCAGCCAAGATGACCGGACGGGGGTAGCTTTCTTT
CASSQDDRTGVAFF
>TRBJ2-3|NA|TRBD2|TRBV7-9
TGTGCCAGCAGCTCGGGACTAGCCCACGATACGCAGTATTTT
CASSSGLAHDTQYF
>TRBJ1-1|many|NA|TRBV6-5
TGTGCCAGCAGTTACCTTTGGGGCAGGAACACTGAAGCTTTCTTT
CASSYLWGRNTEAFF
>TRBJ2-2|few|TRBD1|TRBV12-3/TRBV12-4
TGTGCCAGCAGCCCTCAGGGGGTCACCGGGGAGCTGTTTTTT
CASSPQGVTGELFF
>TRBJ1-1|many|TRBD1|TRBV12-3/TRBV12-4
TGTGCCAGCAGTTTAGCTGGTCGGACAGGGAACACTGAAGCTTTCTTT
CASSLAGRTGNTEAFF
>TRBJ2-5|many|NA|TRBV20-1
TGCAGTGCTCCCCTGGGGGGGCTAGGGCAAGAGACCCAGTACTTC
CSAPLGGLGQETQYF
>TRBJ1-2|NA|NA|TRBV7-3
TGTGCCAGCAGCCCGGGGGGGGCTGAAGGCTACACCTTC
CASSPGGAEGYTF
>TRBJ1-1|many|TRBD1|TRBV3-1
TGTGCCAGCAGCCGGGGACAGTCGAACACTGAAGCTTTCTTT
CASSRGQSNTEAFF
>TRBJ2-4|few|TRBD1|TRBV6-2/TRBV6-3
TGTGCCAGCAGTTACGAGGGACAGCCTAGGGACATTCAGTACTTC
CASSYEGQPRDIQYF
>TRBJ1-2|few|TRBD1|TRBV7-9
TGTGCCAGCAGCTTAGGACAGGGTTCCGACTATGGCTACACCTTC
CASSLGQGSDYGYTF
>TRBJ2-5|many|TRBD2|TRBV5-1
TGCGCCAGCAGCTTGACCCTAGCGGGGAGGTCGGAGACCCAGTACTTC
CASSLTLAGRSETQYF
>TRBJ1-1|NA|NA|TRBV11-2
TGTGCCAGCAGCTTGATTGGCTTACGGAACACTGAAGCTTTCTTT
CASSLIGLRNTEAFF
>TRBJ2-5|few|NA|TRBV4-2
TGTGCCAGCAGCCTCGGTATCCCCGAACATGAGACCCAGTACTTC
CASSLGIPEHETQYF
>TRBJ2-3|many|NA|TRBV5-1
TGCGCCAGCAGCTTGGTAGGGATCACAGATACGCAGTATTTT
CASSLVGITDTQYF
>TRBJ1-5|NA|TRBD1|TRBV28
TGTGCCAGCAGTTTCGACAGGGAACAGCCCCAGCATTTT
CASSFDREQPQHF
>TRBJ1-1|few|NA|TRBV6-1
TGTGCCAGCTGTTGGGTGAACACTGAAGCTTTCTTT
CASCWVNTEAFF
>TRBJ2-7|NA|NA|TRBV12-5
TGTGCTAGTGGTTTGCTCTACGAGCAGTACTTC
CASGLLYEQYF
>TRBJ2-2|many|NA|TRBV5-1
TGCGCCAGCAGCCCCCAGGGAGACACCGGGGAGCTGTTTTTT
CASSPQGDTGELFF
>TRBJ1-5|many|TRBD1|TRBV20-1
TGCAGTGCAGTGACAGGGGCCGATCAGCCCCAGCATTTT
CSAVTGADQPQHF
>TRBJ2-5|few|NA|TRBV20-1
TGCAGTGCGGGGGGGGCGCATCAAGAGACCCAGTACTTC
CSAGGAHQETQYF
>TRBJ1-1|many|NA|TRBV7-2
TGTGCCAGCAGTGGGGCCCGGGGGGGAACGAACACTGAAGCTTTCTTT
CASSGARGGTNTEAFF
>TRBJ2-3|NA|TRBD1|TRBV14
TGTGCCAGCAGCCAAGGGGACAGGGGAAACACAGATACGCAGTATTTT
CASSQGDRGNTDTQYF
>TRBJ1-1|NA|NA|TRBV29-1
TGCAGCGTTGAAGGGGACATTAGGATGAACACTGAAGCTTTCTTT
CSVEGDIRMNTEAFF
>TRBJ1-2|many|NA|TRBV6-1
TGTGCCAGCAGCAGCCCCACAGGGTATAATGGCTACACCTTC
CASSSPTGYNGYTF
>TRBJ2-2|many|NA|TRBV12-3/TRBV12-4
TGTGCCAGCAGTTTAAGGGGTTCCGGGGAGCTGTTTTTT
CASSLRGSGELFF